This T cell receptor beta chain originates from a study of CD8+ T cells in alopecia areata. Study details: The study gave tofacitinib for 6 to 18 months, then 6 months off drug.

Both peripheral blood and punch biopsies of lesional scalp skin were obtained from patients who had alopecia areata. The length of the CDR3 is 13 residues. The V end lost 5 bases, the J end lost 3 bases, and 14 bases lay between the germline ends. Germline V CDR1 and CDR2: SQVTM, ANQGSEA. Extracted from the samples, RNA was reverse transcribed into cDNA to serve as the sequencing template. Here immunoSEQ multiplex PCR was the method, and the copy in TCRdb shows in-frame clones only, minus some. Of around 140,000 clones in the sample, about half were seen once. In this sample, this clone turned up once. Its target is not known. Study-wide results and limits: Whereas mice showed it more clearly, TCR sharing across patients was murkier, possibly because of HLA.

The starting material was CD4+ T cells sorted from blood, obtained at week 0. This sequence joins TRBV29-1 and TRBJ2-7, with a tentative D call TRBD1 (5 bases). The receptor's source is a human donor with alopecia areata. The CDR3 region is CSVLEGAGYEQYF. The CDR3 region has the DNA TGCAGCGTTCTGGAAGGGGCAGGCTACGAGCAGTACTTC.